A single sample is the source of the 18 T cell receptor beta chains below, sequenced in a study of memory CD4+ T cells and cytomegalovirus serostatus (dated by TCRdb to between 2017 and 2020). Single viable CD3+CD4+CD8-CD45RO+ cells were sorted as memory CD4+ T cells on a FACSAria II. Library generation was performed with the immunoSEQ multiplex PCR assay. TCRdb holds this immuneACCESS table with in-frame rearrangements only. Some clones are missing; in checked studies, unresolved V genes explain under half, and the rest has no known cause. Here the sample has about 25,000 clones; 60% to 80% occur a single time. Around 1% of the sample rests with the top ten. Sequences were obtained from memory CD4+ T cells from blood. These receptors were obtained from an adult in good health and CMV-seronegative.

This clone has more than one count but fewer than ten. The junction departs from germline at one end; a sequencing error may be responsible. This chain connects TRBV29-1 to TRBJ1-2; TRBD1 agrees at 8 bases. Germline V gene data show CDR1 as SQVTM and CDR2 as ANQGSEA. CDR3 length: 13 amino acids. The CDR3 DNA sequence: TGCAGCGCTGAATCCGGTACAGGGGGTGGCTACACCTTC. Its translation is CSAESGTGGGYTF.

V gene TRBV7-2 combines with J gene TRBJ2-5; D is unresolved. Germline assignment: CDR1 SGHTA and CDR2 FQGNSA. This CDR3 is 13 amino acids long. V was shortened by 2 bases and J by 5 bases, with 9 bases between the two germline ends. This CDR3 is CASSLSVLETQYF. The CDR3 bases are TGTGCCAGCAGCTTAAGCGTGTTGGAGACCCAGTACTTC.

The chain employs TRBV2 and TRBJ2-5; D remains unclear. The V gene lost 0 bases and the J gene lost 6 bases, with 2 bases spanning the gap. The germline V gene has CDR1 SNHLY and CDR2 FYNNEI. The CDR3 loop spans 11 amino acids. Written as DNA, the CDR3 is TGTGCCAGCAGTGAAGCCCAGACCCAGTACTTC. This codes for CASSEAQTQYF.

The sample holds a few counts of this clone. The chain is built from TRBV19 and TRBJ1-3; no definite D call. The CDR3 runs to 15 residues. Trimming shortened V by 9 bases and J by 0 bases, and 15 bases separated the two germline ends. Germline loops: CDR1 LNHDA, CDR2 SQIVND (reference sequence). In nucleotides, the CDR3 is TGTGCCAGCGGCGACGGAGGAAGCTCTGGAAACACCATATATTTT. It specifies CASGDGGSSGNTIYF.

This clone appeared once. The CDR3 nucleotides read TGCGCCAGCAGCCAGGCCGGGGACAGGAATAATTCACCCCTCCACTTT. This sequence encodes CASSQAGDRNNSPLHF. The chain recombines TRBV4-3 with TRBJ1-6; 8 bases fit TRBD1. CDR3 length: 16 residues. V gave up 3 bases and J gave up 5 bases; unmatched junction bases: 6. Looked up from germline, CDR1 is LGHNA and CDR2 is YSLEER.

The chain uses TRBV6-5 and TRBJ1-4; 7 bases fit TRBD1. The CDR3 extends over 13 amino acids. Germline CDR1 MNHEY, CDR2 SVGAGI. The V segment lost 4 bases and the J segment 8 bases; nucleotides outside the gene matches: 4. The CDR3 loop is CASSFTGEEKLFF. For the CDR3, the DNA is TGTGCCAGCAGTTTCACAGGGGAAGAAAAACTGTTTTTT.

The V gene is TRBV4-3, the J gene TRBJ2-1; D unclear. V shed 2 bases and J shed 4 bases, with 12 bases lying between them. The CDR3 sequence is 15 residues long. CDR1 is LGHNA, CDR2 YSLEER, per germline. The CDR3 DNA sequence: TGCGCCAGCAGCCAATTCACCGACCAGTACAATGAGCAGTTCTTC. It specifies CASSQFTDQYNEQFF.

The chain is built from TRBV6-4 and TRBJ2-3; a weak D match, TRBD1 (6 bases). The CDR3 sequence is 13 residues long. Germline values: CDR1 MRHNA, CDR2 SNTAGT. V dropped 6 bases and J dropped 4 bases, with 11 bases sitting between them. The CDR3 DNA follows: TGTGCCAGCAGCTCCCAGGGGTCAGATACGCAGTATTTT. This codes for CASSSQGSDTQYF.

This rearrangement joins TRBV4-3 to TRBJ2-1, with 9 bases identical to TRBD2. Germline CDR1 reads LGHNA; CDR2 reads YSLEER. This CDR3 has 14 residues. Trimming removed 4 bases from V and 9 bases from J; junction bases left unmatched: 7. CDR3 sequence reads: CASSRAGGPGEQFF. The CDR3 DNA is TGCGCCAGCAGCCGGGCGGGAGGGCCGGGTGAGCAGTTCTTC.

This chain uses TRBV28 with TRBJ2-5, with TRBD1 matching over 8 bases. CDR1 and CDR2 from the germline V gene are MDHEN and SYDVKM. The V segment lost 5 bases and the J segment 2 bases; nucleotides outside the gene matches: 4. This CDR3 has 14 residues. DNA of the CDR3: TGTGCCAGCAGTGACAGGGGTCGACAAGAGACCCAGTACTTC. The encoded protein is CASSDRGRQETQYF. Complete variable domain (other parts from reference TRBV28 and TRBJ2-5): DVKVTQSSRYLVKRTGEKVFLECVQDMDHENMFWYRQDPGLGLRLIYFSYDVKMKEKGDIPEGYSVSREKKERFSLILESASTNQTSMYLCASSDRGRQETQYFGPGTRLLVL.

The chain combines TRBV18 with TRBJ2-7; D remains unclear. The CDR3 spans 12 residues. Trimming pared 6 bases from V and 4 bases from J, leaving 10 bases between. Per germline, CDR1 KGHSH and CDR2 LQKENI. CDR3 protein: CASSPDPYEQYF. In nucleotides, the CDR3 is TGTGCCAGCTCGCCTGACCCTTACGAGCAGTACTTC.

The rearrangement joins TRBV19 to TRBJ2-3; 10 bases line up with TRBD2. With 3 bases clipped from V and 7 bases from J, the junction kept 16 bases outside the gene matches. Looked up from germline, CDR1 is LNHDA and CDR2 is SQIVND (reference sequence). The CDR3 covers 18 residues. Here the CDR3 reads CASSIRAGGSVGMNTQYF. DNA for the CDR3: TGTGCCAGTAGTATCCGAGCGGGGGGGTCTGTTGGTATGAATACGCAGTATTTT.

The J gene is TRBJ1-5, the V gene TRBV2; D uncertain. The V end lost 3 bases, the J end lost 2 bases, and 8 bases lay between the germline ends. The CDR3 consists of 14 residues. The germline V gene encodes CDR1 SNHLY and CDR2 FYNNEI. Written as DNA, the CDR3 is TGTGCCAGCAGTGAGGGCACCCGCAATCAGCCCCAGCATTTT. Translating it yields CASSEGTRNQPQHF.

This chain links TRBV18 with TRBJ1-5; D gene ambiguous. The CDR3 extends over 13 amino acids. Germline V gene data show CDR1 as KGHSH and CDR2 as LQKENI. Deletions cut 5 bases from V and 1 base from J, with 6 bases between. The CDR3 loop reads CASSGGSNQPQHF. In nucleotides, the CDR3 is TGTGCCAGCTCAGGAGGAAGCAATCAGCCCCAGCATTTT.

The chain combines TRBV7-2 with TRBJ1-2; D ambiguous. Germline V lookup: CDR1 SGHTA, CDR2 FQGNSA. CDR3 length equals 15 residues. V shed 5 bases and J shed 0 bases, with 13 bases lying between them. DNA of the CDR3: TGTGCCAGCAGCCCCCTTTCGGACTCTAACTATGGCTACACCTTC. It yields the protein CASSPLSDSNYGYTF.

The chain uses TRBV5-5 and TRBJ1-1; no definite D call. Germline V gene data show CDR1 as SGHKS and CDR2 as YYEKEE (reference sequence). The CDR3 loop spans 13 amino acids. V gave up 4 bases and J gave up 0 bases, with 7 bases separating them. CDR3 residues: CASSHEMNTEAFF. The CDR3, as DNA: TGTGCCAGCAGCCACGAGATGAACACTGAAGCTTTCTTT. Variable domain in full (rest from reference TRBV5-5 and TRBJ1-1): DAGVTQSPTHLIKTRGQQVTLRCSPISGHKSVSWYQQVLGQGPQFIFQYYEKEERGRGNFPDRFSARQFPNYSSELNVNALLLGDSALYLCASSHEMNTEAFFGQGTRLTVV.

The chain links TRBV18 to TRBJ2-6; D not certain. This CDR3 is built from 14 residues. Trimming took off 5 bases at V and 0 bases at J, with 5 bases between the two ends. Germline CDR1 is KGHSH and CDR2 is LQKENI. In DNA form, the CDR3 reads TGTGCCAGCTCATCCACCTCTGGGGCCAACGTCCTGACTTTC. Its translation is CASSSTSGANVLTF.

J is TRBJ2-7 and V is TRBV10-3; D is perhaps TRBD2 (6 bases). The V gene lost 0 bases and the J gene lost 3 bases, with 9 bases spanning the gap. Germline V gene lookup returns CDR1 ENHRY and CDR2 SYGVKD. This CDR3 has 14 residues. CDR3 DNA: TGTGCCATCAGTGAGTCGGTAGCGGTCTACGAGCAGTACTTC. The encoded protein is CAISESVAVYEQYF.